The 20 T cell receptor beta chains listed next were all sequenced from one sample in a study of shared clonotypes between healthy human individuals. The table came from immunoSEQ multiplex PCR; TCRdb's copy has only in-frame clones and leaves some out. The data hold 2 million to 2.5 million clones, with approximately 96% observed a single time. The sample consisted of naive CD4+ T cells sorted from blood. Sample subset: CD45RA+ positively selected. These receptors were collected from a man aged 18-30 years in good health.

The genes are TRBV7-9 and TRBJ1-5; D is ambiguous. This CDR3 is built from 14 residues. V was clipped by 4 bases and J by 7 bases, with 14 bases between them. The V gene's germline CDR1 is SEHNR and CDR2 FQNEAQ (reference sequence). The CDR3 here is CASSSGSQNQPQHF. CDR3 DNA sequence: TGTGCCAGCAGCTCCGGGAGCCAAAACCAGCCCCAGCATTTT.

The gene calls are TRBV12-1 and TRBJ2-4; TRBD2, as called in the table, went unchecked against the DNA. TRBV12-1 is flagged as a pseudogene. This CDR3 is 10 amino acids long. In DNA form, the CDR3 reads TGTGCCAGCAGCTTCGGGATTCAGTACTTC. Its protein product is CASSFGIQYF.

This chain joins TRBV18 and TRBJ2-5, with a possible D match to TRBD1 (5 bases). With 4 bases removed from V and 3 bases from J, the gap between germline ends came to 9 bases. The CDR3 has 13 residues. Germline CDR1 and CDR2: KGHSH and LQKENI. The CDR3 is CASSQRGEETQYF. The CDR3 bases are TGTGCCAGCTCACAAAGGGGCGAAGAGACCCAGTACTTC.

The chain couples TRBV5-1 to TRBJ2-7; D is possibly TRBD1 (5 bases). The CDR3 runs 15 residues. The V gene lost 0 bases and the J gene lost 9 bases, with 19 bases spanning the gap. CDR1 is SGHRS, CDR2 YFSETQ, per germline. The CDR3 nucleotides read TGCGCCAGCAGCTTGGGTACACCATCAACCCAGGGGCAGTACTTC. Protein: CASSLGTPSTQGQYF.

The chain links TRBV11-3 to TRBJ2-3; D is ambiguous. V gave up 4 bases and J gave up 6 bases, with 11 bases separating them. This CDR3 is 13 amino acids long. The germline gives CDR1 SGHNT, CDR2 YENEEA. CDR3 bases: TGTGCCAGCAGCTCGGGCCCCGGGGATACGCAGTATTTT. Its translation is CASSSGPGDTQYF.

The rearrangement joins TRBV10-3 to TRBJ1-2; tentatively, D is TRBD1 (5 bases). The V gene lost 5 bases and the J gene lost 3 bases, with 7 bases spanning the gap. This CDR3 is built from 12 residues. CDR1 is ENHRY and CDR2 is SYGVKD in the germline V gene. CDR3 protein: CAISLTDYGYTF. CDR3 coding DNA: TGTGCCATCAGTTTGACAGACTATGGCTACACCTTC.

The J gene is TRBJ2-5, the V gene TRBV5-1; possible D gene TRBD1, 5 bases. The CDR3 length is 17 residues. Trimming stripped 0 bases from V and 2 bases from J, with 17 bases between. Germline V CDR1 and CDR2: SGHRS, YFSETQ. The CDR3 loop reads CASSLEVKGAGQETQYF. The CDR3 region has the DNA TGCGCCAGCAGCTTGGAAGTTAAAGGGGCCGGTCAAGAGACCCAGTACTTC.

The rearrangement links TRBV5-1 to TRBJ2-3, with 7 bases aligning to TRBD2. Trimming took 4 bases from V and 4 from J; bases not matched to a gene: 15. Germline CDR1 is SGHRS and CDR2 is YFSETQ. This CDR3 spans 17 amino acids. The CDR3 DNA is TGCGCCAGCAGCCAACCCCCGGGGCGGGAGTTCTCAGATACGCAGTATTTT. It is translated as CASSQPPGREFSDTQYF.

The genes are TRBV27 and TRBJ2-7; D could derive from TRBD1 or TRBD2 (5 bases each). The V gene lost 6 bases and the J gene lost 2 bases, with 17 bases spanning the gap. Germline lookup yields CDR1 MNHEY and CDR2 SMNVEV (reference sequence). CDR3 size: 15 residues. In DNA form, the CDR3 reads TGTGCCAGCAGGCCCGGGGCAGAAAGGGCCTACGAGCAGTACTTC. Translated, it gives CASRPGAERAYEQYF.

This clone was seen just once. DNA for the CDR3: TGTGCCAGCCTTCAGGGGGTTGTGCAGTATTTT. Amino acid sequence: CASLQGVVQYF. This chain uses TRBV6-5 with TRBJ2-3; TRBD1 aligns across 7 bases. The CDR3 runs to 11 residues. J was trimmed by 11 bases and V by 8 bases; bases with no gene match: 7. Germline V gene sequence: CDR1 MNHEY, CDR2 SVGAGI.

Concerning this clone itself: The same CDR3 also results from other DNA sequences found in this sample. The chain's CDR3 is CASSLGVRETQYF. The CDR3 DNA follows: TGTGCCAGCAGCTTAGGAGTGAGAGAGACCCAGTACTTC. The rearrangement uses TRBV7-2 and TRBJ2-5, with D uncertain. Germline assignment: CDR1 SGHTA and CDR2 FQGNSA. V dropped 1 base and J dropped 4 bases, with 7 bases sitting between them. CDR3 size: 13 residues. Variable domain in full (rest from reference TRBV7-2 and TRBJ2-5): GAGVSQSPSNKVTEKGKDVELRCDPISGHTALYWYRQSLGQGLEFLIYFQGNSAPDKSGLPSDRFSAERTGGSVSTLTIQRTQQEDSAVYLCASSLGVRETQYFGPGTRLLVL.

The chain carries TRBV5-1 and TRBJ2-5; 8 nucleotides match TRBD1. The germline V gene has CDR1 SGHRS and CDR2 YFSETQ. Trimming removed 1 base from V and 4 bases from J; junction bases left unmatched: 6. The CDR3 spans 15 residues. This CDR3 is CASSLPGTGLETQYF. In nucleotides, the CDR3 is TGCGCCAGCAGCTTGCCCGGGACAGGACTAGAGACCCAGTACTTC.

The chain combines TRBV28 with TRBJ1-3, with 8 bases that match TRBD1. Germline V gene data show CDR1 as MDHEN and CDR2 as SYDVKM. Trimming at V came to 7 bases and at J to 0 bases, leaving 11 bases not matched to a gene. CDR3 length equals 17 residues. CDR3 residues: CASISYGQGGSGNTIYF. CDR3 DNA sequence: TGTGCCAGCATTTCCTACGGACAGGGTGGCTCTGGAAACACCATATATTTT.

This chain links TRBV2 with TRBJ1-5, with a possible D match to TRBD1 (5 bases). Germline values: CDR1 SNHLY, CDR2 FYNNEI. The CDR3 is made up of 14 amino acids. The V end lost 7 bases, the J end lost 2 bases, and 12 bases lay between the germline ends. In DNA form, the CDR3 reads TGTGCCAGCAACGGGGACGGCGGCAATCAGCCCCAGCATTTT. Its translation: CASNGDGGNQPQHF. Complete variable domain (other parts from reference TRBV2 and TRBJ1-5): EPEVTQTPSHQVTQMGQEVILRCVPISNHLYFYWYRQILGQKVEFLVSFYNNEISEKSEIFDDQFSVERPDGSNFTLKIRSTKLEDSAMYFCASNGDGGNQPQHFGDGTRLSIL.

This clone occurred once. The rearrangement uses TRBV6-5 and TRBJ2-2, with D maybe TRBD2 (7 bases). From germline, CDR1 is MNHEY and CDR2 SVGAGI. The CDR3 covers 16 residues. V lost 2 bases and J lost 5, with 15 bases in between. The DNA of the CDR3 is TGTGCCAGCAGTTACGCGTCGGGGGGCCGGACCGGGGAGCTGTTTTTT. Translation: CASSYASGGRTGELFF.

The chain couples TRBV6-6 to TRBJ2-1; TRBD1 agrees at 7 bases. Germline V lookup: CDR1 MNHNY, CDR2 SVGAGI (reference sequence). The CDR3 sequence is 14 residues long. V was pared by 4 bases and J by 7 bases, with 7 bases of the junction left unmatched. CDR3 nucleotides: TGTGCCAGCAGTTTGACAGGGACCGGTAATGAGCAGTTCTTC. Encoded protein: CASSLTGTGNEQFF.

J is TRBJ2-2 and V is TRBV14, with 16 nucleotides matching TRBD2. J was trimmed by 3 bases and V by 6 bases; bases with no gene match: 10. In germline, CDR1 is SGHDN, CDR2 FVKESK. CDR3 size: 19 residues. CDR3: CASRDGGLAGGIHTGELFF. The CDR3 nucleotides are TGTGCCAGCAGGGACGGGGGACTAGCGGGAGGGATTCACACCGGGGAGCTGTTTTTT. The full variable domain, with the rest looked up from reference TRBV14 and TRBJ2-2, is EAGVTQFPSHSVIEKGQTVTLRCDPISGHDNLYWYRRVMGKEIKFLLHFVKESKQDESGMPNNRFLAERTGGTYSTLKVQPAELEDSGVYFCASRDGGLAGGIHTGELFFGEGSRLTVL.

The chain has TRBV7-9 and TRBJ1-6, with D perhaps matching TRBD1 (6 bases). The CDR3 has 14 residues. Germline V gene sequence: CDR1 SEHNR, CDR2 FQNEAQ (reference sequence). The V and J ends lost 2 bases and 10 bases respectively, with 12 bases between them. CDR3 amino acids: CASSLRGEGSPLHF. DNA for the CDR3: TGTGCCAGCAGCTTAAGGGGGGAGGGATCACCCCTCCACTTT.

CDR3 sequence: CASSLVGTGWNEQFF. The DNA of the CDR3 is TGCGCCAGCAGCTTGGTTGGGACAGGGTGGAATGAGCAGTTCTTC. The chain carries TRBV5-1 and TRBJ2-1; 9 positions agree with TRBD1. CDR1 is SGHRS, CDR2 YFSETQ, per germline. V trimming: 0 bases; J trimming: 7 bases; junction bases outside the gene matches: 5. This CDR3 comprises 15 residues.

This clone has more than one count but fewer than ten. V gene TRBV6-1 combines with J gene TRBJ1-5; possibly TRBD1 for D (5 bases). The germline V and J ends were trimmed by 2 bases and 2 bases, with 10 bases remaining between them. Germline V gene data show CDR1 as MNHNS and CDR2 as SASEGT. The CDR3 covers 15 residues. The CDR3: CASSETGMGNQPQHF. CDR3 in DNA: TGTGCCAGCAGTGAAACAGGTATGGGCAATCAGCCCCAGCATTTT.